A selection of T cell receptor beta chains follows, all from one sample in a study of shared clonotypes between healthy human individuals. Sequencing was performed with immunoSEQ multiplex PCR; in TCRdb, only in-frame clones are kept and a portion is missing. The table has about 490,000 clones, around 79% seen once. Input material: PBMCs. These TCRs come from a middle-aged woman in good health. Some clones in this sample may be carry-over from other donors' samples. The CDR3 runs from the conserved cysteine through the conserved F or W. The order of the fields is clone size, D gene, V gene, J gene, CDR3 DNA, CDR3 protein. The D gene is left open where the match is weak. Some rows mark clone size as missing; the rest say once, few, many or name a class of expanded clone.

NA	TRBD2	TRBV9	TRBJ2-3	TGTGCCAGCAGCGTAGTAGTTAGCGGGCAGACAGATACGCAGTATTTT	CASSVVVSGQTDTQYF
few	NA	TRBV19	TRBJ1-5	TGTGCCAGTAGTTGGGACCCCAATCAGCCCCAGCATTTT	CASSWDPNQPQHF
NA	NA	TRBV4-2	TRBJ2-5	TGTGCCAGCAGCCAAGACGGGACCCCTCAAGAGACCCAGTACTTC	CASSQDGTPQETQYF
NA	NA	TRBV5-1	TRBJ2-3	TGCGCCAGCAGCTTTGGTGGGAGCCACCGGGATACGCAGTATTTT	CASSFGGSHRDTQYF
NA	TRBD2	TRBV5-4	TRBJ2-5	TGTGCCAGCAGCCCTGGCGGTCTAGCGGGAGGACAAGAGACCCAGTACTTC	CASSPGGLAGGQETQYF
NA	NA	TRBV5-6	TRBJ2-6	TGTGCCAGCAGCTTGGCCGGGGCCAACGTCCTGACTTTC	CASSLAGANVLTF
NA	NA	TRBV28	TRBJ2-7	TGTGCCAGCAGTATCCGGGTCTCGCCCTACGAGCAGTACTTC	CASSIRVSPYEQYF
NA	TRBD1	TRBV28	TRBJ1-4	TGTGCCAGCAGTTTTCCTACAGGGGGCGATGAAAAACTGTTTTTT	CASSFPTGGDEKLFF
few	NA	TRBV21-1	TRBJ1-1	TGTGCCAGCAGCAATTTTTCCACTGAAGCTTTCTTT	CASSNFSTEAFF
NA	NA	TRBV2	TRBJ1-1	TGTGCCAGCAGTATGACAACCGGTGGAGGGACTGAAGCTTTCTTT	CASSMTTGGGTEAFF
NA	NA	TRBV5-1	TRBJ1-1	TGCGCCAGCAGCTGGGACAAGATGAACACTGAAGCTTTCTTT	CASSWDKMNTEAFF
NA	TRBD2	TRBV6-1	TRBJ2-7	TGTGCCAGCAGTGAAGGGGGACTAGCGGGCTTAGACTACGAGCAGTACTTC	CASSEGGLAGLDYEQYF